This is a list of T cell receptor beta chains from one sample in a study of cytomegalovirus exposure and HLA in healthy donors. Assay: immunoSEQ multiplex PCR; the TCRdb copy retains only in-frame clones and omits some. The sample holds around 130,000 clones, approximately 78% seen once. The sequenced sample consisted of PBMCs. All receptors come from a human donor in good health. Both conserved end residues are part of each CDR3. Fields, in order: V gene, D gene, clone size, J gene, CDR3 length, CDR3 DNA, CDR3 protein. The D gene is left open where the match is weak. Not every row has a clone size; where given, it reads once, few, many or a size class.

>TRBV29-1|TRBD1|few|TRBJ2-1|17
TGCAGCGTTGACGGGCCAGGGGGCAGGAGCTCCTACAATGAGCAGTTCTTC
CSVDGPGGRSSYNEQFF
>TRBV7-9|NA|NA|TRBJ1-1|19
TGTTCCAGCAGCTTAGGCCTCGGGTCGGGGGGGCTCCGGGACACTGAAGCTTTCTTT
CSSSLGLGSGGLRDTEAFF
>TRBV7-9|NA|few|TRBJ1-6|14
TGTGCCAGTGACGCTGGGCACCGGGAGGGCCCCCTCCACTTT
CASDAGHREGPLHF
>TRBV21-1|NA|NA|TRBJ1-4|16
TGTGCCAGCAGCAAAGCGCGTTCGTCAACTAATGAAAAACTGTTTTTT
CASSKARSSTNEKLFF
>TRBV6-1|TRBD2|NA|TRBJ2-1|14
TGTGCCAGCAGACGGGGGGGAGCGGTAAATGAGCAGTTCTTC
CASRRGGAVNEQFF
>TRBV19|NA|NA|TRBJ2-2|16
TGTGCCAGTAGTATACTAAACAGGGAAGGTACCGGGGAGCTGTTTTTT
CASSILNREGTGELFF
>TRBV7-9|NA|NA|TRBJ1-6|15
TGTGCCAGCAGCTTAAAGGGGCCATATAATTCACCCCTCCACTTT
CASSLKGPYNSPLHF
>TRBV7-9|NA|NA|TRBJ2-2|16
TGTGCCAGCAGCTTTACGAGGACGGGAGTTACCGGGGAGCTGTTTTTT
CASSFTRTGVTGELFF
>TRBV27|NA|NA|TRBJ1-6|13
TGTGCCAGCAGTCCCCTAGGGGATTCACCCCTCCACTTT
CASSPLGDSPLHF
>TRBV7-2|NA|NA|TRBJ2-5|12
TGTGCCAGCAGCTTCGATGGCGGGACCCAGTACTTC
CASSFDGGTQYF
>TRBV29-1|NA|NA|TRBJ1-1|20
TGCAGCGTTGAAGAGTGGGGCGGGACCTCTCTAAGGAGGGCGAACACTGAAGCTTTCTTT
CSVEEWGGTSLRRANTEAFF
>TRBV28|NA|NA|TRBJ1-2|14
TGTGCCAGCAGTTTGTGGCGGGGCAACTATGGCTACACCTTC
CASSLWRGNYGYTF
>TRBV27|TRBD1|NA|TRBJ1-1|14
TGTGCCAGCAGATATACAGGGGCGAACACTGAAGCTTTCTTT
CASRYTGANTEAFF
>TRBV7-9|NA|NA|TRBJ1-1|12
TGTGCCAGCAGACGACAGAGCACTGAAGCTTTCTTT
CASRRQSTEAFF
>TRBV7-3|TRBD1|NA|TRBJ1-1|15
TGTGCCAGCAGCCGAAACGACAGGGCAAACACTGAAGCTTTCTTT
CASSRNDRANTEAFF
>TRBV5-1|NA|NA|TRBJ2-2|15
TGCGCCAGCACCCATGGCGCGGAGAACACCGGGGAGCTGTTTTTT
CASTHGAENTGELFF
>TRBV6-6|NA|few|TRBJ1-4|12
TGTGCCAGCAGTTACGTGGAGCGAAAACTGTTTTTT
CASSYVERKLFF
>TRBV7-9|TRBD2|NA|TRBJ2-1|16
TGTGCCAGCAGCCCGGGGACTAGCGGGAGGGACCATGAGCAGTTCTTC
CASSPGTSGRDHEQFF
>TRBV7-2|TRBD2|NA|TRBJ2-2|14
TGTGCCACAAGGGCGGGGGGAGGCACCGGGGAGCTGTTTTTT
CATRAGGGTGELFF
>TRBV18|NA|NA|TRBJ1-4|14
TGTGCCAGCTCACCTGACTTAGGAAATGAAAAACTGTTTTTT
CASSPDLGNEKLFF
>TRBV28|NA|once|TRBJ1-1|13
TGTGCCAGCAGGGGGGGGCTTGGGACTGAAGCTTTCTTT
CASRGGLGTEAFF
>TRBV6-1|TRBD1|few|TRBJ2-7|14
TGTGCCAGCAGATCACAGGGGGAGACCTACGAGCAGTACTTC
CASRSQGETYEQYF
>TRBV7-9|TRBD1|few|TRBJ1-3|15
TGTTCCAGCAGCTTGGCACAGGGGTGGAGAAACACCATATATTTT
CSSSLAQGWRNTIYF
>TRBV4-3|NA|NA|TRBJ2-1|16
TGCGCCAGCAGCCAAGTGGAGGGGGCGGGGTACAATGAGCAGTTCTTC
CASSQVEGAGYNEQFF
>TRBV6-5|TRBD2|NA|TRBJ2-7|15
TGTGCCAGCAGCCGGACTAGCGGGAGCGGTTACGAGCAGTACTTC
CASSRTSGSGYEQYF
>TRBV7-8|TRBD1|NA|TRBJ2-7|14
TGTGCCAGCAGCTTAGGTGGGACAGCCTACGAGCAGTACTTC
CASSLGGTAYEQYF
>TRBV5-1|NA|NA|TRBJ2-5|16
TGCGCCAGCAGCGAGCAGGCAGGGGTGTATGCAGAGACCCAGTACTTC
CASSEQAGVYAETQYF
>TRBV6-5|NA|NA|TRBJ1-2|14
TGTGCCAGCAGGGGCTTGGGGCTCGCCTATGGCTACACCTTC
CASRGLGLAYGYTF
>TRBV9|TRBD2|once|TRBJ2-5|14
TGTGCCAGCAGCGTCTCGGGGGGGCGGGAGACCCAGTACTTC
CASSVSGGRETQYF
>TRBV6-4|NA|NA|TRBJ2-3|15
TGTGCCAGCCGAAGGGAGGCGTTTTGGACAGATACGCAGTATTTT
CASRREAFWTDTQYF
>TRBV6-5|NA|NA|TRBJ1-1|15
TGTGCCAGCAGTTACTCGAGCCAGGGTGGCACTGAAGCTTTCTTT
CASSYSSQGGTEAFF
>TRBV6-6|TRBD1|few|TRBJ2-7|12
TGTGCCAGCAGCTCTACAGGGACAGGGGGCTTCTTC
CASSSTGTGGFF
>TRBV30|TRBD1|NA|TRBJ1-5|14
TGTGCCTGGAGTGTGGGACAGGGGCTCGCGGCCCAGCATTTT
CAWSVGQGLAAQHF
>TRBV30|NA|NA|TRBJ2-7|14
TGTGCCTGGAGTAGAGGAACAGGCTCCTACGAGCAGTACTTC
CAWSRGTGSYEQYF
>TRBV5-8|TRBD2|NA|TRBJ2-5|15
TGTGCCAGCAGCCCAGGACTAGCGAGTGGGGAGACCCAGTACTTC
CASSPGLASGETQYF